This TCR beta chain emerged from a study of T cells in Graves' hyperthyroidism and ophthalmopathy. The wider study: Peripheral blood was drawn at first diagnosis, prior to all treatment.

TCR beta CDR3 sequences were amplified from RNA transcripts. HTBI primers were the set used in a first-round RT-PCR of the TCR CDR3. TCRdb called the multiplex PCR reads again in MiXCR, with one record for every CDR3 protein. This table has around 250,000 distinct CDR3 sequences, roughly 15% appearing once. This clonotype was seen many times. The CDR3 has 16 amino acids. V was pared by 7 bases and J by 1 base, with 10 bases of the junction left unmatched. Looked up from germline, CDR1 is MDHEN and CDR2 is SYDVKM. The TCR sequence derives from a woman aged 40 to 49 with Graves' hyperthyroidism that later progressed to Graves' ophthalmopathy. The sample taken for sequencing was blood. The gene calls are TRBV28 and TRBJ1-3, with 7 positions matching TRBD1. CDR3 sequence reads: CASTPPGQLSGNTIYF. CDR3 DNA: TGTGCCAGCACCCCACCGGGACAGCTGTCTGGAAACACCATATATTTT.